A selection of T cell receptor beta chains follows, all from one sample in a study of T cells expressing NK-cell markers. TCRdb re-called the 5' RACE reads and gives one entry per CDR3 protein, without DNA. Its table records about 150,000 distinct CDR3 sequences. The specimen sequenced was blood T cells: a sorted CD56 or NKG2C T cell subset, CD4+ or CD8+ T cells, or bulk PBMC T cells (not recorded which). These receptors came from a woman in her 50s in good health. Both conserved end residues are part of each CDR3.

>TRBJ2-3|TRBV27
CASSPTDGSSTDTQYF
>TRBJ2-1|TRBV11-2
CASSLVPSGASYNEQFF
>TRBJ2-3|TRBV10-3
CAISELGDGRRTDTQYF
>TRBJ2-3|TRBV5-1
CASSLLSATDTQYF
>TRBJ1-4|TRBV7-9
CASSLADVRPTNEKLFF
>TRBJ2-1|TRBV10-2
CASGTGGNEQFF
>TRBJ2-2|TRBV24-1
CATSGYRGQNTGELFF
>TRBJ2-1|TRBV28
CASSQWDRGGDEQFF
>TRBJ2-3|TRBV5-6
CASSGAGSAEFDTQYF
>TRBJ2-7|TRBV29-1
CSVEATGTNGYEQYF
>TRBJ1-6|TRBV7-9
CASSLLGQGDSPLHF
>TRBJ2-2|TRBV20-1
CSARKDGGRGGDTGELFF
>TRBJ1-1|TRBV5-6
CASSPGQGSTEAFF
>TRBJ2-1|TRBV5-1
CASSLSRSYNEQFF
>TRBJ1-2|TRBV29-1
CSVRTAGLYGYTF
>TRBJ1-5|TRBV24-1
CATSDRAPNQPQHF
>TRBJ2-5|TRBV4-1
CASSLGQVFQETQYF
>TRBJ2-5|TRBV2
CASSAVKGPWGPWEGEETQYF
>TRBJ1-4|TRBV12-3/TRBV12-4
CASRGQNEKLFF
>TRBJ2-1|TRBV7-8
CASSGLARNEQFF
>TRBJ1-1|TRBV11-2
CASSLDRSTEAFF
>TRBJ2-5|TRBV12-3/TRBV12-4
CASRLTGRGRAGETQYF
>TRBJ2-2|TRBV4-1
CASSQPRESVGGELFF
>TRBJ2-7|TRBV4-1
CASSQEEGGSYEQYF
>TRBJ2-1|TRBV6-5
CASTSPPGWGVDEQFF
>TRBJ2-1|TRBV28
CASWRIFLQNSYNEQFF
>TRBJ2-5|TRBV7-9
CASSFGRQETQYF
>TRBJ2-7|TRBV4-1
CASSPLDRAAYEQYF
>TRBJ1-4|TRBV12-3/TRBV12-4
CASSPGAEKLFF
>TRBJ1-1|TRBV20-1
CSAPIGQHMNTEAFF
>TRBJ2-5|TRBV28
CASNSRRPGETQYF
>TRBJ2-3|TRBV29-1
CSVRLSGTDTQYF
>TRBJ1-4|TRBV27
CASRRRTDGTNEKLFF
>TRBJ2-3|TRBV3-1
CASSRWRDSDTQYF
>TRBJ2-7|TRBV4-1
CASSQGERYEQYF
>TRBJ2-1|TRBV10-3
CAISEGLAGGHNEQFF